The TCR beta chain under discussion was sequenced for a study of shared T cell receptors in the human thymus. Germline lookup yields CDR1 GTSNPN and CDR2 SVGIG (reference sequence). The ends lost 0 bases at V and 4 bases at J; junction bases unmatched: 9. The CDR3 totals 16 residues. Assay used: immunoSEQ multiplex PCR; TCRdb lists only in-frame clones, some missing. This sample has hundreds of thousands of clones, with approximately 83% found just once. These data were also reused for a study on human thymus T cells. That study adds: Infants, healthy and Finnish, who were having corrective surgery for congenital heart defects served as donors. Highly overlapping thymic repertoires in unrelated individuals were reported by related research.

This clonotype originated in a girl less than two years old with a congenital heart defect. The rearrangement links TRBV30 to TRBJ1-2; 9 bases line up with TRBD1. The sample consisted of thymocytes. CDR3 residues: CAWSVGTGFGVYGYTF. CDR3 coding DNA: TGTGCCTGGAGTGTCGGGACAGGGTTCGGGGTCTATGGCTACACCTTC.